The rows below give T cell receptor beta chains drawn from one sample of a study of a mutant IDH1 vaccine in newly diagnosed glioma. Data came from immunoSEQ multiplex PCR; TCRdb stores just in-frame clones and leaves some out. The sample comprises tens of thousands of clones, 70% to 85% of which are singletons, and about 3.1% rests with the top ten. Antigen specificity for these receptors is unknown. Sequenced material: PBMCs, taken from a glioma patient whose treatment included an IDH1 peptide vaccine. Receptors originate from a young woman with glioma. Some clones in this sample may be carry-over from other donors' samples. Each CDR3 is given with its conserved first and last residue. A D gene is named only where the DNA matches it firmly. Size is stated for part of the rows, as once, few or many counts, or as a class when the clone is expanded.

clone size: once
J gene: TRBJ2-7
D gene: TRBD1
V gene: TRBV27
CDR3 protein: CASSPPWTGKREQYF
CDR3 DNA: TGTGCCAGCAGCCCACCTTGGACAGGGAAGAGGGAGCAGTACTTC

clone size: .
J gene: TRBJ2-3
D gene: TRBD2
V gene: TRBV19
CDR3 protein: CASSTHSGGLSTDTQYF
CDR3 DNA: TGTGCCAGTAGTACCCATAGCGGGGGCCTTAGCACAGATACGCAGTATTTT

clone size: .
J gene: TRBJ1-1
D gene: TRBD1
V gene: TRBV5-6
CDR3 protein: CASSPRVPTGWRGTEAFF
CDR3 DNA: TGTGCCAGCAGCCCAAGGGTCCCGACAGGGTGGAGGGGCACTGAAGCTTTCTTT

clone size: few
J gene: TRBJ1-1
D gene: .
V gene: TRBV7-9
CDR3 protein: CASSSDSPNTEAFF
CDR3 DNA: TGTGCCAGCAGCTCGGACAGCCCGAACACTGAAGCTTTCTTT

clone size: .
J gene: TRBJ1-5
D gene: .
V gene: TRBV7-9
CDR3 protein: CASSLAGSQPQHF
CDR3 DNA: TGTGCCAGCAGCTTAGCAGGCAGCCAGCCCCAGCATTTT

clone size: .
J gene: TRBJ1-5
D gene: TRBD1
V gene: TRBV30
CDR3 protein: CAWSLLQGGNQPQHF
CDR3 DNA: TGTGCCTGGAGCCTCCTTCAGGGGGGCAATCAGCCCCAGCATTTT

clone size: .
J gene: TRBJ1-5
D gene: .
V gene: TRBV18
CDR3 protein: CASSPDVRGEHQPQHF
CDR3 DNA: TGTGCCAGCTCACCCGACGTTCGAGGCGAGCATCAGCCCCAGCATTTT

clone size: .
J gene: TRBJ2-5
D gene: TRBD1
V gene: TRBV5-4
CDR3 protein: CASTGQGTETQYF
CDR3 DNA: TGTGCCAGCACGGGACAGGGTACGGAGACCCAGTACTTC

clone size: .
J gene: TRBJ2-7
D gene: .
V gene: TRBV27
CDR3 protein: CASSFTTGYEQYF
CDR3 DNA: TGTGCCAGCAGTTTTACGACAGGCTACGAGCAGTACTTC

clone size: .
J gene: TRBJ1-6
D gene: .
V gene: TRBV6-5
CDR3 protein: CASSYSGLKVNSPLHF
CDR3 DNA: TGTGCCAGCAGTTACTCCGGGCTGAAGGTTAATTCACCCCTCCACTTT

clone size: once
J gene: TRBJ2-7
D gene: .
V gene: TRBV6-5
CDR3 protein: CASSPGLASYEQYF
CDR3 DNA: TGTGCCAGCAGTCCGGGACTCGCCTCCTACGAGCAGTACTTC

clone size: .
J gene: TRBJ1-5
D gene: .
V gene: TRBV5-5
CDR3 protein: CASSLLGGSNQPQHF
CDR3 DNA: TGTGCCAGCAGCTTGCTTGGGGGAAGCAATCAGCCCCAGCATTTT

clone size: .
J gene: TRBJ1-2
D gene: .
V gene: TRBV6-1
CDR3 protein: CASSEAGGYGYTF
CDR3 DNA: TGTGCCAGCAGTGAGGCCGGGGGATATGGCTACACCTTC

clone size: many
J gene: TRBJ2-3
D gene: .
V gene: TRBV4-2
CDR3 protein: CASSQEEGGPDTQYF
CDR3 DNA: TGTGCCAGCAGCCAAGAGGAGGGGGGTCCAGATACGCAGTATTTT

clone size: .
J gene: TRBJ2-1
D gene: .
V gene: TRBV30
CDR3 protein: CAWSKLARDEQFF
CDR3 DNA: TGTGCCTGGAGTAAGCTAGCGAGGGATGAGCAGTTCTTC

clone size: .
J gene: TRBJ2-6
D gene: .
V gene: TRBV11-2
CDR3 protein: CASSFGWRGANVLTF
CDR3 DNA: TGTGCCAGCAGCTTCGGATGGCGCGGGGCCAACGTCCTGACTTTC

clone size: .
J gene: TRBJ2-7
D gene: TRBD2
V gene: TRBV7-9
CDR3 protein: CASSSRTSGSYEQYF
CDR3 DNA: TGTGCCAGCAGCTCCCGGACTAGCGGCTCCTACGAGCAGTACTTC

clone size: few
J gene: TRBJ1-2
D gene: .
V gene: TRBV28
CDR3 protein: CATGIRGGYTF
CDR3 DNA: TGTGCCACCGGGATCAGAGGTGGCTACACCTTC

clone size: .
J gene: TRBJ2-7
D gene: .
V gene: TRBV7-2
CDR3 protein: CASSLVPGVGEQYF
CDR3 DNA: TGTGCCAGCAGCTTAGTACCGGGAGTGGGCGAGCAGTACTTC

clone size: .
J gene: TRBJ1-2
D gene: .
V gene: TRBV7-6
CDR3 protein: CASSWGEDLNYGYTF
CDR3 DNA: TGTGCCAGCAGCTGGGGTGAAGACCTCAACTATGGCTACACCTTC

clone size: .
J gene: TRBJ2-1
D gene: .
V gene: TRBV7-9
CDR3 protein: CASSRPSFNEQFF
CDR3 DNA: TGTGCCAGCAGCCGACCCTCCTTCAATGAGCAGTTCTTC

clone size: .
J gene: TRBJ2-1
D gene: TRBD2
V gene: TRBV5-1
CDR3 protein: CASSRDPRLAGANEQFF
CDR3 DNA: TGCGCCAGCAGCCGCGACCCCCGACTAGCGGGGGCCAATGAGCAGTTCTTC

clone size: .
J gene: TRBJ2-7
D gene: .
V gene: TRBV6-5
CDR3 protein: CASSYPGVSGEQYF
CDR3 DNA: TGTGCCAGCAGTTACCCGGGGGTATCGGGAGAGCAGTACTTC

clone size: .
J gene: TRBJ1-3
D gene: .
V gene: TRBV5-1
CDR3 protein: CASSFTGPERNTIYF
CDR3 DNA: TGCGCCAGCAGCTTCACAGGCCCCGAGAGGAACACCATATATTTT

clone size: once
J gene: TRBJ1-4
D gene: TRBD1
V gene: TRBV25-1
CDR3 protein: CASRHRGGGEKLFF
CDR3 DNA: TGTGCCAGCAGACACAGGGGAGGGGGTGAAAAACTGTTTTTT

clone size: .
J gene: TRBJ2-7
D gene: TRBD2
V gene: TRBV19
CDR3 protein: CASSIGTSGYEQYF
CDR3 DNA: TGTGCCAGTAGTATAGGGACTAGCGGATACGAGCAGTACTTC

clone size: .
J gene: TRBJ1-2
D gene: .
V gene: TRBV7-9
CDR3 protein: CASSLVDPRRGGYTF
CDR3 DNA: TGTGCCAGCAGCTTAGTCGACCCCCGCCGGGGCGGCTACACCTTC

clone size: .
J gene: TRBJ2-7
D gene: .
V gene: TRBV27
CDR3 protein: CASSLSSLPRYEQYF
CDR3 DNA: TGTGCCAGCAGTTTATCGAGCCTGCCAAGGTACGAGCAGTACTTC

clone size: few
J gene: TRBJ1-5
D gene: TRBD1
V gene: TRBV6-5
CDR3 protein: CASSSLGQGRNQPQHF
CDR3 DNA: TGTGCCAGCAGTTCGCTGGGACAGGGACGCAATCAGCCCCAGCATTTT

clone size: .
J gene: TRBJ1-5
D gene: TRBD1
V gene: TRBV19
CDR3 protein: CASIPDRASNQPQHF
CDR3 DNA: TGTGCCAGTATACCGGACAGGGCCTCCAATCAGCCCCAGCATTTT

clone size: few
J gene: TRBJ1-5
D gene: .
V gene: TRBV7-8
CDR3 protein: CASSLEEGGNQPQHF
CDR3 DNA: TGTGCCAGCAGCTTAGAAGAGGGGGGCAATCAGCCCCAGCATTTT

clone size: .
J gene: TRBJ1-2
D gene: .
V gene: TRBV6-4
CDR3 protein: CASSDDRDYGYTF
CDR3 DNA: TGTGCCAGCAGTGACGACAGAGACTATGGCTACACCTTC

clone size: .
J gene: TRBJ2-1
D gene: TRBD2
V gene: TRBV13
CDR3 protein: CASSLDMFGTSGYNEQFF
CDR3 DNA: TGTGCCAGCAGCTTAGACATGTTCGGGACTAGCGGCTACAATGAGCAGTTCTTC

clone size: .
J gene: TRBJ2-1
D gene: .
V gene: TRBV4-1
CDR3 protein: CASSHRSSYNEQFF
CDR3 DNA: TGCGCCAGCAGCCATCGGAGCTCCTACAATGAGCAGTTCTTC

clone size: .
J gene: TRBJ2-2
D gene: .
V gene: TRBV14
CDR3 protein: CASSRRSGSDTGELFF
CDR3 DNA: TGTGCCAGCAGCCGACGGTCAGGCTCGGACACCGGGGAGCTGTTTTTT

clone size: .
J gene: TRBJ2-5
D gene: TRBD1
V gene: TRBV7-2
CDR3 protein: CASSPTGVLLETQYF
CDR3 DNA: TGTGCCAGCAGCCCGACAGGGGTTCTTTTAGAGACCCAGTACTTC

clone size: .
J gene: TRBJ1-1
D gene: TRBD1
V gene: TRBV7-9
CDR3 protein: CASSSRGGNMNTEAFF
CDR3 DNA: TGTGCCAGCAGCTCCAGGGGGGGAAACATGAACACTGAAGCTTTCTTT

clone size: .
J gene: TRBJ2-2
D gene: TRBD1
V gene: TRBV2
CDR3 protein: CASREDRGTGELFF
CDR3 DNA: TGTGCCAGCAGGGAGGACAGGGGGACCGGGGAGCTGTTTTTT

clone size: .
J gene: TRBJ2-1
D gene: TRBD2
V gene: TRBV7-2
CDR3 protein: CASSSLAGASYNEQFF
CDR3 DNA: TGTGCCAGCAGCTCCCTAGCGGGGGCCTCCTACAATGAGCAGTTCTTC

clone size: .
J gene: TRBJ2-5
D gene: .
V gene: TRBV29-1
CDR3 protein: CSVDYSQETQYF
CDR3 DNA: TGCAGCGTTGATTACAGTCAAGAGACCCAGTACTTC

clone size: .
J gene: TRBJ1-6
D gene: .
V gene: TRBV21-1
CDR3 protein: CASSKDGTGSPLHF
CDR3 DNA: TGTGCCAGCAGCAAAGACGGGACGGGTTCACCCCTCCACTTT

clone size: .
J gene: TRBJ1-1
D gene: .
V gene: TRBV28
CDR3 protein: CASSLARNMNTEAFF
CDR3 DNA: TGTGCCAGCAGTTTAGCCAGGAACATGAACACTGAAGCTTTCTTT